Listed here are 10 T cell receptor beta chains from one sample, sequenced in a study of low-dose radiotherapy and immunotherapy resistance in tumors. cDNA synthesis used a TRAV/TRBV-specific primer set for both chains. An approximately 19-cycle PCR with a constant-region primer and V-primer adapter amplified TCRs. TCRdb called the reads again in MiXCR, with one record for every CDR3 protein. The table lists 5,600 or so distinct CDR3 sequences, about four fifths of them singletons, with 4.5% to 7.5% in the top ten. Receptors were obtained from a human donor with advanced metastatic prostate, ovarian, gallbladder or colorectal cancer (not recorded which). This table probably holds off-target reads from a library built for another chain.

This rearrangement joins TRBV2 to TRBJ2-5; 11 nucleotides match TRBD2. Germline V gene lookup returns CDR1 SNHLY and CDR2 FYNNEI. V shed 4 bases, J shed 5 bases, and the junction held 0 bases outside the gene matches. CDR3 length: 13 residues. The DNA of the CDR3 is TGTGCCAGCAGTGCTAGCGGGGGGGAGACCCAGTACTTC. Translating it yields CASSASGGETQYF.

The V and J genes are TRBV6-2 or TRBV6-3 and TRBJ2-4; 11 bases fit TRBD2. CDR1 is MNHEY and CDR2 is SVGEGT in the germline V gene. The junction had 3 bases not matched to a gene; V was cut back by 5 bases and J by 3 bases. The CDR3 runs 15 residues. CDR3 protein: CASSTGLADKNIQYF. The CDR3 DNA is TGTGCCAGCAGTACGGGACTAGCGGACAAAAACATTCAGTACTTC.

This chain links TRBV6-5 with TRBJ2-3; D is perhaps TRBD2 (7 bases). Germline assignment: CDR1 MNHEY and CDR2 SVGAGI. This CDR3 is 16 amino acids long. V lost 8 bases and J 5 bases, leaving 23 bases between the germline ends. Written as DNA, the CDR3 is TGTGCCAGCGGCCGTAAAAAGGGGGGGGCCTTAGATACGCAGTATTTT. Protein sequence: CASGRKKGGALDTQYF.

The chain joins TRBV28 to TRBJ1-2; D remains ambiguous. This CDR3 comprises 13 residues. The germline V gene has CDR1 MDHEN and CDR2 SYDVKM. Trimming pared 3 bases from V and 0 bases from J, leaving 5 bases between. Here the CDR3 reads CASSFATNYGYTF. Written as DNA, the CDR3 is TGTGCCAGCAGTTTCGCCACTAACTATGGCTACACCTTC.

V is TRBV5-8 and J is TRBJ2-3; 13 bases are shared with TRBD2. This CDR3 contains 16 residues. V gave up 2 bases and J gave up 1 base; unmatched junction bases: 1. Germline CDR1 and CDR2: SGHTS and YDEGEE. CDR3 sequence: CASSFGLAGGTDTQYF. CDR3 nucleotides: TGTGCCAGCAGCTTTGGACTAGCGGGGGGCACAGATACGCAGTATTTT.

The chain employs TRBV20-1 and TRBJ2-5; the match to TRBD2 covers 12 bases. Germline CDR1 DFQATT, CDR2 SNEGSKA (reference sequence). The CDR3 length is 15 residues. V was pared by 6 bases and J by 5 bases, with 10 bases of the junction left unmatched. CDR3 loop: CSAVGTSGSRETQYF. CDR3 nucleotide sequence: TGCAGTGCAGTAGGGACTAGCGGGTCGAGGGAGACCCAGTACTTC.

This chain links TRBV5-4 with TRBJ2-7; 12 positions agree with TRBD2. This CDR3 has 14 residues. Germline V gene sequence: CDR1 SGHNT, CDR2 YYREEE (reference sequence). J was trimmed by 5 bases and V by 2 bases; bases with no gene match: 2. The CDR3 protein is CASSLTSGRNEQYF. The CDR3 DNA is TGTGCCAGCAGCTTAACTAGCGGGAGGAACGAGCAGTACTTC.

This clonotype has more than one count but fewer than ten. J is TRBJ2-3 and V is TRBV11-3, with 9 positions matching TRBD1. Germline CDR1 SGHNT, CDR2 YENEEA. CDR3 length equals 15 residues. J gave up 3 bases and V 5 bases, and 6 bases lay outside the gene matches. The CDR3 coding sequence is TGTGCCAGCAGCACCCGGACAGGGGAGACAGATACGCAGTATTTT. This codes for CASSTRTGETDTQYF.

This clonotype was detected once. The CDR3 DNA is TGCGCCAGCAGGGACAGTTTGGATCCCCTCCACTTT. This sequence encodes CASRDSLDPLHF. The rearrangement uses TRBV5-1 and TRBJ1-6; a possible D gene is TRBD1 (6 bases). The CDR3 runs 12 residues. Germline V gives CDR1 SGHRS, CDR2 YFSETQ. Trimming left V 5 bases short and J 13 bases short, with 13 bases between. Looking up the rest from reference TRBV5-1 and TRBJ1-6 gives the full variable domain: KAGVTQTPRYLIKTRGQQVTLSCSPISGHRSVSWYQQTPGQGLQFLFEYFSETQRNKGNFPGRFSGRQFSNSRSEMNVSTLELGDSALYLCASRDSLDPLHFGNGTRLTVT.

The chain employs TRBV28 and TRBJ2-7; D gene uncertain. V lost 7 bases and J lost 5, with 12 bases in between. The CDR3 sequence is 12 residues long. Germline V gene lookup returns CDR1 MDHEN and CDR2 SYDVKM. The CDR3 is CASKGSRNEQYF. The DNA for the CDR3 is TGTGCCAGCAAGGGTTCTCGGAACGAGCAGTACTTC. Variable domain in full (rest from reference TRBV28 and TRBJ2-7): DVKVTQSSRYLVKRTGEKVFLECVQDMDHENMFWYRQDPGLGLRLIYFSYDVKMKEKGDIPEGYSVSREKKERFSLILESASTNQTSMYLCASKGSRNEQYFGPGTRLTVT.